This paragraph covers one T cell receptor beta chain sequence. In this sample, this clonotype turned up many times. The clone's antigen remains unknown. Base qualities are missing; no much larger clone stands one base away. This entry belongs to a study of Graves' ophthalmopathy and Graves' hyperthyroidism (dated by TCRdb to between 2017 and 2018). With regard to the full study: Peripheral blood was collected before any treatment was given, at the time of initial diagnosis. The 100 discovery patients were randomly split 7:3 into training and test sets. An independent validation cohort was composed of approximately 19 hyperthyroidism patients and 17 patients who later progressed from hyperthyroidism to ophthalmopathy. In roughly 6 hyperthyroidism patients, the T-cell repertoire of thyroid tissue was compared with the T-cell repertoire of blood. The study used signatures of the TCR beta repertoire to tell Graves' ophthalmopathy apart from Graves' hyperthyroidism and to predict which patients would progress to ophthalmopathy. In total, 135 blood samples were TCR-sequenced: around 42 ophthalmopathy, roughly 80 hyperthyroidism and approximately 17 hyperthyroidism-to-ophthalmopathy patients. To explore V-J signatures that separate ophthalmopathy from hyperthyroidism, a discovery set of more than 95 patients was enrolled, consisting of more than 40 with ophthalmopathy and under 65 with stable hyperthyroidism. After sampling, hyperthyroidism patients received methimazole starting at 30 mg daily, and ophthalmopathy patients received high-dose intravenous methylprednisolone.

Patients with ophthalmopathy had moderately to severely active disease, with a Clinical Activity Score of 3 or more, a NOSPECS grade of 4 or more, and a disease duration of less than 3 months. Patients were excluded if they had other autoimmune diseases, uncontrolled infections, pregnancy or lactation. Clinical symptoms, serum thyroxine, TRAb, thyroid ultrasound and orbital computed tomography formed the basis of the diagnosis. Ficoll-Paque density gradient centrifugation was used to isolate PBMCs from around 9.1 ml of fresh peripheral blood. Total RNA was extracted with Trizol reagent and quality-checked on an Agilent 2100 Bioanalyzer. TCR beta CDR3 regions were amplified from RNA transcripts for repertoire sequencing. The first round of RT-PCR was done with HTBI primers and the Qiagen OneStep RT-PCR kit, and was followed by a second round of multiplex PCR, then size selection and purification. The libraries underwent paired-end sequencing with 100 bp reads on an Illumina HiSeq2000. The original methods were these. SOAPnuke was used to process the reads, throwing out any read that had adapters, had uncalled bases, had a mean Phred below 15, or lacked an exact constant-primer or identifier match. High-quality paired reads were merged with COPE v1.2.5. Each unique nucleotide sequence was treated as a clonotype, and MiTCR v1.1 was used to align the clonotypes to the IMGT TRB V, D and J references. Analysis was restricted to V-J combinations with a frequency above 0.0001, which covered 99.2% of repertoires. For each V-J combination, a TCR clonal expansion and chaos score was defined as the ratio of F50 clonal expansion to chaos observed in the TCRdist matrix. Welch's t-statistics and random forest were used to narrow the features down to more than 10 V-J combinations, which were then fed into a naive Bayes classifier. Thyroid-blood repertoire similarity was quantified with the Morisita-Horn index. TCRdb reanalyzed the raw reads on its own, using fastp at Q25 for trimming and MiXCR for clone calling, and kept in-frame beta chains. For every CDR3 protein sequence, its rows merge into one entry that carries the most common genes and DNA. The V and J calls come from TCRdb's annotation, not from the publication. This sample comprises 150,000 to 200,000 distinct CDR3 sequences, more than 30% of them detected only once. Together, the top ten hold approximately 6.3% of the sample.

Findings and caveats that apply to the study as a whole: Most expanded thyroid clonotypes with frequency above 0.001 were also detected in blood, suggesting blood repertoires may reflect the thyroid immune response. In cross-validation, the 13-signature model distinguished ophthalmopathy from stable hyperthyroidism with about 90% sensitivity and around 81% specificity, and in the test set the corresponding values were roughly 78% and 74%. In validation, the model predicted ophthalmopathy progression with roughly 68% sensitivity and less than 80% specificity; roughly eleven predicted patients were CT-confirmed with GO in a median of approximately 6.5 months. No statistical method was used to set the sample size in advance, and the investigators knew which group each participant was assigned to.

The sequence derives from a woman aged 40 to 55 with Graves' ophthalmopathy. Donor details come from another sample of the same person, matched by shared clones. Sequenced material: peripheral blood.

CDR3 protein: CASSQGGRDQPQHF. The bases are TGTGCCAGCAGCCAAGGAGGGAGGGATCAGCCCCAGCATTTT. The chain was built from TRBV3-1 and TRBJ1-5, with the D gene too uncertain to name. Per the germline V gene (reference sequence), LGHDT is the CDR1 and YNNKEL is the CDR2. V is clipped by 1 base and J by 5 bases, and the sequence between their germline boundaries is 9 bases long. Including cysteine and phenylalanine, the CDR3 has 14 amino acids. The DNA shown is the 42-base CDR3, in frame from base 1.